What follows are 5 T cell receptor beta chains derived from one specimen sequenced in a study of T cell changes during pregnancy in multiple sclerosis. The assay was immunoSEQ multiplex PCR, and TCRdb's table has in-frame clones only and misses some. The table has approximately 31,000 clones, around nine tenths seen once. The sample consisted of CD8+ T cells from peripheral blood mononuclear cells, taken in the second trimester of pregnancy. All receptors derive from a female donor with multiple sclerosis, enrolled in a pregnancy study.

The CDR3 spells CASKMDTYEQYF. The CDR3 DNA follows: TGTGCCAGCAAAATGGACACCTACGAGCAGTACTTC. The rearrangement joins TRBV27 to TRBJ2-7; a possible D gene is TRBD1 (5 bases). The germline V and J ends were trimmed by 7 bases and 2 bases, with 9 bases remaining between them. Germline assignment: CDR1 MNHEY and CDR2 SMNVEV (reference sequence). This CDR3 contains 12 residues.

This clone ranks as medium-sized. The CDR3 reads CASSASSTDTQYF. In nucleotides, the CDR3 is TGTGCCAGCAGTGCTAGCAGCACAGATACGCAGTATTTT. The chain links TRBV6-4 to TRBJ2-3; D might be TRBD2 (5 bases). The germline V gene has CDR1 MRHNA and CDR2 SNTAGT. The CDR3 sequence is 13 residues long. V was shortened by 4 bases and J by 0 bases, with 5 bases between the two germline ends.

The gene calls are TRBV30 and TRBJ2-7, with D tentatively TRBD2 (6 bases). The CDR3 has 18 amino acids. Between the trimmed V and J ends, which lost 0 bases and 0 bases, there was a span of 21 bases. Germline CDR1 is GTSNPN and CDR2 is SVGIG (reference sequence). The CDR3 DNA follows: TGTGCCTGGAGTGTACAAGTTTGGCTAGCGAAAAGCTCCTACGAGCAGTACTTC. It specifies CAWSVQVWLAKSSYEQYF.

This chain uses TRBV11-2 with TRBJ2-1, with D perhaps TRBD2 (6 bases). Looked up from germline, CDR1 is SGHAT and CDR2 is FQNNGV. There are 13 residues in the CDR3. The V gene lost 9 bases and the J gene lost 2 bases, with 11 bases spanning the gap. This chain's CDR3 is CASGGPAYNEQFF. CDR3 sequence (DNA): TGTGCCAGTGGAGGGCCAGCCTACAATGAGCAGTTCTTC.

The chain employs TRBV7-9 and TRBJ2-1, with 11 bases matching TRBD2. CDR3 length: 18 residues. V dropped 6 bases and J dropped 0; count of bases not matched to a gene: 10. Germline CDR1 is SEHNR and CDR2 is FQNEAQ (reference sequence). The CDR3: CASRPITTSGGSYNEQFF. As DNA, the CDR3 is TGTGCCAGCAGACCAATTACCACTAGCGGGGGCTCCTACAATGAGCAGTTCTTC.